This entry lists 16 T cell receptor beta chains sequenced from one sample in a study of blood T cell repertoires in COVID-19. Assay used: immunoSEQ multiplex PCR; TCRdb lists only in-frame clones, some missing. The sample includes 140,000 to 150,000 clones, approximately 80% seen only once; the top ten take roughly 3.6%. Sample: peripheral blood. All receptors come from a man aged 70 or older who had recovered from COVID-19.

The rearrangement uses TRBV29-1 and TRBJ2-4; D is possibly TRBD2 (5 bases). The CDR3 length is 13 residues. The germline V gene has CDR1 SQVTM and CDR2 ANQGSEA. V lost 6 bases, J lost 8 bases, and 17 bases lay in between. CDR3 residues: CSVPTRGGDIQYF. CDR3 coding DNA: TGCAGCGTCCCTACTAGAGGAGGAGACATTCAGTACTTC.

V is TRBV10-3 and J is TRBJ1-1, with 7 bases lining up with TRBD1. With V trimmed by 0 bases and J by 7 bases, 5 bases remained unmatched. The length of the CDR3 is 14 residues. Germline V gene sequence: CDR1 ENHRY, CDR2 SYGVKD. CDR3 loop: CAISESYRGDEAFF. The CDR3 region has the DNA TGTGCCATCAGTGAGTCCTACAGGGGTGATGAAGCTTTCTTT.

This chain uses TRBV3-1 (or the pseudogene TRBV3-2) with TRBJ2-6; the D is unclear. With 3 bases removed from V and 0 bases from J, the gap between germline ends came to 9 bases. Germline-derived CDR1 and CDR2 are LGHDT and YNNKEL (reference sequence). CDR3 length: 16 residues. CDR3 bases: TGTGCCAGCAGCCAGGGCCCAACCTCTGGGGCCAACGTCCTGACTTTC. Amino acid sequence: CASSQGPTSGANVLTF.

The V call is TRBV11-3, the J call TRBJ2-3; TRBD1 is a possible D gene (5 bases). The CDR3 covers 14 residues. The V and J ends lost 2 bases and 3 bases respectively, with 9 bases between them. CDR1 SGHNT and CDR2 YENEEA come from the germline V gene. CDR3 protein: CASSLRAGTDTQYF. For the CDR3, the DNA is TGTGCCAGCAGCTTAAGGGCAGGGACAGATACGCAGTATTTT.

CDR3 region: CASSLDYYNEQFF. The CDR3 DNA reads as TGTGCCAGCAGCTTAGACTACTACAATGAGCAGTTCTTC. V usage is TRBV11-2 and J usage is TRBJ2-1; D gene unclear. CDR1 and CDR2 (germline): SGHAT, FQNNGV. The CDR3 length is 13 residues. The V end lost 0 bases, the J end lost 3 bases, and 3 bases lay between the germline ends.

The chain is built from TRBV9 and TRBJ2-5; D call uncertain. V was cut by 4 bases and J by 3 bases, with 13 bases left in between. CDR3 size: 14 residues. The germline gives CDR1 SGDLS, CDR2 YYNGEE. CDR3 amino acids: CASSPTLREETQYF. CDR3 nucleotides: TGTGCCAGCAGCCCAACGCTGAGAGAAGAGACCCAGTACTTC.

This chain links TRBV9 with TRBJ1-4; 8 positions agree with TRBD1. Germline trimming cut 5 bases from V and 4 bases from J; bases unmatched to any gene: 10. The CDR3 extends over 16 amino acids. Germline-derived CDR1 and CDR2 are SGDLS and YYNGEE. CDR3 amino acids: CASSLTGTGFNEKLFF. The CDR3 region has the DNA TGTGCCAGCAGTCTAACCGGGACAGGATTTAATGAAAAACTGTTTTTT. The full variable domain, its missing parts supplied by reference TRBV9 and TRBJ1-4, is DSGVTQTPKHLITATGQRVTLRCSPRSGDLSVYWYQQSLDQGLQFLIQYYNGEERAKGNILERFSAQQFPDLHSELNLSSLELGDSALYFCASSLTGTGFNEKLFFGSGTQLSVL.

The J gene is TRBJ2-5, the V gene TRBV19; maybe TRBD1 (5 bases). In germline, CDR1 is LNHDA, CDR2 SQIVND (reference sequence). The CDR3 consists of 12 residues. Trimming stripped 6 bases from V and 2 bases from J, with 7 bases between. CDR3 sequence: CASSRVQETQYF. The CDR3 nucleotides read TGTGCCAGTAGCAGGGTTCAAGAGACCCAGTACTTC.

The chain is built from TRBV6-2 or TRBV6-3 and TRBJ2-3; 8 bases are shared with TRBD2. The CDR3 sequence is 14 residues long. V trimming: 4 bases; J trimming: 6 bases; junction bases outside the gene matches: 6. Germline CDR1 and CDR2: MNHEY and SVGEGT. The CDR3: CASSSSGSGDTQYF. CDR3 DNA sequence: TGTGCCAGCAGTTCAAGCGGGAGCGGTGATACGCAGTATTTT.

The chain has TRBV5-1 and TRBJ1-1; D call uncertain. This CDR3 is built from 15 residues. Germline V lookup: CDR1 SGHRS, CDR2 YFSETQ. V gave up 1 base and J gave up 2 bases, with 12 bases separating them. The CDR3 sequence: CASSLSTRANTEAFF. The CDR3 region has the DNA TGCGCCAGCAGCTTGTCGACGCGGGCCAACACTGAAGCTTTCTTT.

The chain links TRBV9 to TRBJ1-5, with D possibly matching TRBD1 (5 bases). Trimming took off 0 bases at V and 5 bases at J, with 9 bases between the two ends. This CDR3 contains 14 residues. Germline-derived CDR1 and CDR2 are SGDLS and YYNGEE. CDR3 DNA sequence: TGTGCCAGCAGCGTAGAGGGAGGGGATCAGCCCCAGCATTTT. This translates into CASSVEGGDQPQHF.

The V gene is TRBV19, the J gene TRBJ1-5; 7 bases line up with TRBD1. V was pared by 3 bases and J by 7 bases, with 9 bases of the junction left unmatched. Germline lookup yields CDR1 LNHDA and CDR2 SQIVND (reference sequence). The CDR3 length is 15 residues. CDR3 bases: TGTGCCAGTAGTATGGCGTCAGGGGGGTTCCAGCCCCAGCATTTT. It yields the protein CASSMASGGFQPQHF.

The CDR3 protein is CASSLALSNTGELFF. For the CDR3, the DNA is TGTGCCAGCAGCTTAGCCTTATCGAACACCGGGGAGCTGTTTTTT. The chain carries TRBV7-2 and TRBJ2-2, with D uncertain. CDR1 SGHTA and CDR2 FQGNSA come from the germline V gene. Trimming pared 0 bases from V and 0 bases from J, leaving 5 bases between. This CDR3 comprises 15 residues.

The J gene is TRBJ2-5, the V gene TRBV7-9; 9 bases align to TRBD1. Germline CDR1 reads SEHNR; CDR2 reads FQNEAQ (reference sequence). The CDR3 consists of 15 residues. V shed 5 bases and J 5 bases; nucleotides not matched to a gene: 9. CDR3 nucleotide sequence: TGTGCCAGCAGCCCCTGGACAGGGGTTCGGGAGACCCAGTACTTC. It yields the protein CASSPWTGVRETQYF.

A few counts support this clone. The V and J genes are TRBV5-6 and TRBJ2-7; perhaps TRBD1 as D (5 bases). The CDR3 is 13 residues long. Trimming shortened V by 1 base and J by 2 bases, and 7 bases separated the two germline ends. Per germline, CDR1 SGHDT and CDR2 YYEEEE. CDR3 in DNA: TGTGCCAGCAGCTTGCTAGGGGCCTACGAGCAGTACTTC. This gives the protein CASSLLGAYEQYF.

V and J are TRBV7-2 and TRBJ1-2; D is possibly TRBD1 (6 bases). The V end was cut by 4 bases, the J end by 10 bases, with 16 bases between. Germline V gene sequence: CDR1 SGHTA, CDR2 FQGNSA. This CDR3 has 13 residues. The CDR3 spells CASSSQGLIDYTF. DNA for the CDR3: TGTGCCAGCAGCTCACAGGGATTAATCGACTACACCTTC.